This TCR beta chain was sequenced during a study of cytomegalovirus exposure and HLA in healthy donors. Germline lookup yields CDR1 WNHNN and CDR2 SYGVQD (reference sequence). The CDR3 sequence is 13 residues long. Each donor was nominally healthy when sampled (though unrecorded immune exposures were likely). Whole-study findings and limits: Association of a missense DCLRE1C variant with TCR beta V- and J-gene trimming was reported in a later analysis. Productive rates of about 87% or about 30% were seen for most TCR beta V segments in an earlier analysis.

The PCR was carried out with 60 Vbeta primers and 13 Jbeta primers. Clones were sequenced by immunoSEQ multiplex PCR, and TCRdb holds only the in-frame ones, with some missing. The sample carries under 170,000 clones, 50% to 75% recorded once. With regard to this clone: Its antigen is unidentified.

Sequenced input: PBMCs. This chain joins TRBV10-1 and TRBJ2-5; 7 positions match TRBD1. The J call may be in error: the DNA end matches TRBJ2-7 better. This receptor was obtained from a woman aged 60-75 years in good health and CMV-seropositive. The CDR3 coding sequence is TGCGCCAGCAGTGGACAGGGAACTTACGAGCAGTACTTC. This gives the protein CASSGQGTYEQYF.